One and the same sample provided the 27 T cell receptor beta chains below, sequenced in a study of control samples from healthy donors and cancer patients. The assay was immunoSEQ multiplex PCR, and TCRdb's table has in-frame clones only and misses some. Of hundreds of thousands of clones in the sample, around 90% are singletons; the top ten hold over 5.5%. Material for sequencing was PBMCs. These receptors were collected from a man aged 40-50 years with head and neck cancer.

This chain connects TRBV4-1 to TRBJ1-5; 8 bases line up with TRBD1. This CDR3 is 15 amino acids long. V shed 6 bases and J 1 base; nucleotides not matched to a gene: 5. CDR1 and CDR2 from the germline V gene are MGHRA and YSYEKL. The CDR3 DNA is TGCGCCAGCAGTGCAGGGGGCTCGAGCAATCAGCCCCAGCATTTT. Its translation: CASSAGGSSNQPQHF.

The sample holds a few counts of this clone. The chain couples TRBV2 to TRBJ1-5; the match to TRBD1 covers 7 bases. V was clipped by 2 bases and J by 7 bases; unmatched bases: 8. There are 15 residues in the CDR3. Germline CDR1 reads SNHLY; CDR2 reads FYNNEI. The CDR3, as DNA: TGTGCCAGCAGTGAAAACGGGCAGGGGGTGCAGCCCCAGCATTTT. Amino acids: CASSENGQGVQPQHF.

CDR3: CASSNLDSVRGQYF. DNA for the CDR3: TGTGCCAGCAGTAACCTGGACAGTGTAAGGGGGCAGTACTTC. The rearrangement joins TRBV6-2 or TRBV6-3 to TRBJ2-7; D is possibly TRBD1 (6 bases). Germline-derived CDR1 and CDR2 are MNHEY and SVGEGT. This CDR3 contains 14 residues. The V end lost 5 bases, the J end lost 9 bases, and 20 bases lay between the germline ends.

The chain has TRBV9 and TRBJ1-2; 9 bases agree with TRBD1. Unmatched junction bases numbered 8, after V lost 6 bases and J lost 5 bases. Germline CDR1 reads SGDLS; CDR2 reads YYNGEE. The CDR3 runs to 14 residues. In nucleotides, the CDR3 is TGTGCCAGCACTGGGACAGGGAGGTTATATGGCTACACCTTC. Residues: CASTGTGRLYGYTF. Full variable domain (missing parts from reference TRBV9 and TRBJ1-2): DSGVTQTPKHLITATGQRVTLRCSPRSGDLSVYWYQQSLDQGLQFLIQYYNGEERAKGNILERFSAQQFPDLHSELNLSSLELGDSALYFCASTGTGRLYGYTFGSGTRLTVV.

V is TRBV29-1 and J is TRBJ2-1; 7 nucleotides line up with TRBD2. There are 14 residues in the CDR3. CDR1 is SQVTM, CDR2 ANQGSEA, per germline. V was clipped by 6 bases and J by 8 bases; unmatched bases: 13. CDR3 DNA sequence: TGCAGCGTCAACGGACTAGGGGACTGGGATGAGCAGTTCTTC. Amino acids: CSVNGLGDWDEQFF.

This chain links TRBV3-1 (or the pseudogene TRBV3-2) with TRBJ2-2; TRBD1 agrees at 7 bases. This CDR3 comprises 14 residues. From germline, CDR1 is LGHDT and CDR2 YNNKEL (reference sequence). The V segment lost 6 bases and the J segment 4 bases; nucleotides outside the gene matches: 5. The CDR3 DNA reads TGTGCCAGCAGTCGACAGGGTGGCACCGGGGAGCTGTTTTTT. Translated, it gives CASSRQGGTGELFF.

The chain is built from TRBV9 and TRBJ2-2; 11 nucleotides agree with TRBD2. The CDR3 totals 16 residues. Germline CDR1 SGDLS, CDR2 YYNGEE. After removal of 3 bases from V and 7 bases from J, the junction contained 8 bases not matched to a gene. The CDR3 sequence: CASSAPTSGAGGELFF. The CDR3 DNA reads as TGTGCCAGCAGCGCCCCGACTAGCGGGGCGGGCGGGGAGCTGTTTTTT.

This chain's CDR3 is CATSRSGTVNTEAFF. The CDR3 coding sequence is TGTGCCACCAGCAGATCCGGGACAGTGAACACTGAAGCTTTCTTT. The chain recombines TRBV15 with TRBJ1-1; 7 bases match TRBD1. This CDR3 spans 15 amino acids. Germline values: CDR1 LNHNV, CDR2 YYDKDF (reference sequence). J gave up 0 bases and V 2 bases, and 3 bases lay outside the gene matches. Complete variable domain (other parts from reference TRBV15 and TRBJ1-1): DAMVIQNPRYQVTQFGKPVTLSCSQTLNHNVMYWYQQKSSQAPKLLFHYYDKDFNNEADTPDNFQSRRPNTSFCFLDIRSPGLGDTAMYLCATSRSGTVNTEAFFGQGTRLTVV.

In this sample, this clone turned up a few times. The genes are TRBV9 and TRBJ2-5; 10 bases fit TRBD2. Germline V gene lookup returns CDR1 SGDLS and CDR2 YYNGEE. CDR3 length: 16 amino acids. V dropped 2 bases and J dropped 3; count of bases not matched to a gene: 7. CDR3 in amino acids: CASSVMSGRAEETQYF. As DNA, the CDR3 is TGTGCCAGCAGCGTTATGAGCGGGAGGGCCGAAGAGACCCAGTACTTC.

This clone appeared once. The V call is TRBV2, the J call TRBJ1-5; D might be TRBD1 (5 bases). The V end was cut by 2 bases, the J end by 0 bases, with 8 bases between. The CDR3 length is 15 residues. Looked up from germline, CDR1 is SNHLY and CDR2 is FYNNEI. The CDR3, as DNA: TGTGCCAGCAGTGAAAGACAGTATAGCAATCAGCCCCAGCATTTT. This translates into CASSERQYSNQPQHF.

The chain couples TRBV9 to TRBJ2-3; D is unresolved. The CDR3 contains 13 residues. Trimming left V 4 bases short and J 4 bases short, with 10 bases between. Per germline, CDR1 SGDLS and CDR2 YYNGEE. The CDR3 spells CASSPPAPDTQYF. In nucleotides, the CDR3 is TGTGCCAGCAGCCCCCCCGCCCCAGATACGCAGTATTTT.

This chain uses TRBV6-2 or TRBV6-3 with TRBJ2-1, with a weak D call TRBD2 (5 bases). This CDR3 comprises 12 residues. V lost 5 bases and J lost 7, with 9 bases in between. Germline values: CDR1 MNHEY, CDR2 SVGEGT. CDR3 bases: TGTGCCAGCAGTGAGGACTGGAATGAGCAGTTCTTC. It encodes CASSEDWNEQFF.

The V and J genes are TRBV29-1 and TRBJ1-1; no clear D gene. V was cut by 4 bases and J by 5 bases, with 17 bases left in between. The V gene's germline CDR1 is SQVTM and CDR2 ANQGSEA. This CDR3 has 14 amino acids. In DNA, the CDR3 is TGCAGCGTTGGGGAGGGAGACGCACGGACTGAAGCTTTCTTT. Encoded protein: CSVGEGDARTEAFF. Combining the CDR3 with reference TRBV29-1 and TRBJ1-1 gives the whole variable domain SAVISQKPSRDICQRGTSLTIQCQVDSQVTMMFWYRQQPGQSLTLIATANQGSEATYESGFVIDKFPISRPNLTFSTLTVSNMSPEDSSIYLCSVGEGDARTEAFFGQGTRLTVV.

V usage is TRBV5-1 and J usage is TRBJ1-6; D is ambiguous. This CDR3 region has 15 residues. Trimming left V 0 bases short and J 9 bases short, with 13 bases between. CDR1 is SGHRS and CDR2 is YFSETQ in the germline V gene. The CDR3 region has the DNA TGCGCCAGCAGCTTGGACACCGTACTGAGTTCACCCCTCCACTTT. Translation: CASSLDTVLSSPLHF.

The rearrangement uses TRBV4-1 and TRBJ2-7; no definite D call. Germline V CDR1 and CDR2: MGHRA, YSYEKL. Trimming took 1 base from V and 0 from J, leaving 7 bases between them. This CDR3 is 14 amino acids long. The CDR3 sequence is CASSQVGSSYEQYF. In DNA, the CDR3 is TGCGCCAGCAGCCAAGTGGGCAGCTCCTACGAGCAGTACTTC.

The chain couples TRBV4-3 to TRBJ1-3; the D is unclear. This CDR3 comprises 15 residues. Germline CDR1 LGHNA, CDR2 YSLEER. V lost 0 bases and J lost 2, with 8 bases in between. The CDR3 sequence is CASSQDGGTGNTIYF. The CDR3 nucleotides read TGCGCCAGCAGCCAAGATGGAGGGACTGGAAACACCATATATTTT.

The rearrangement links TRBV6-5 to TRBJ2-7, with D possibly being TRBD1 (6 bases). The CDR3 loop spans 12 amino acids. Trimming took 7 bases from V and 6 from J, leaving 13 bases between them. Germline lookup yields CDR1 MNHEY and CDR2 SVGAGI. CDR3 loop: CASIRGSGEQYF. In DNA, the CDR3 is TGTGCCAGCATTAGGGGGTCGGGCGAGCAGTACTTC.

The table lists this clone with a count of one. V and J are TRBV6-6 and TRBJ1-5, with a possible D match to TRBD1 (6 bases). CDR3 size: 16 residues. The germline V gene has CDR1 MNHNY and CDR2 SVGAGI (reference sequence). V dropped 6 bases and J dropped 3 bases, with 18 bases sitting between them. For the CDR3, the DNA is TGTGCCAGCAGAGCAACCACACAGGGATACAATCAGCCCCAGCATTTT. This codes for CASRATTQGYNQPQHF.

This chain uses TRBV19 with TRBJ2-1, with D possibly TRBD2 on 5 matching bases. This CDR3 has 14 residues. The germline V and J ends were trimmed by 4 bases and 5 bases, with 12 bases remaining between them. The germline V gene encodes CDR1 LNHDA and CDR2 SQIVND (reference sequence). CDR3 sequence: CASSSTIGDNEQFF. The CDR3, as DNA: TGTGCCAGTAGTAGCACAATCGGGGACAATGAGCAGTTCTTC.

Of note for this clone: A much more abundant neighbour one base away suggests this may be a read error. V is TRBV7-2 and J is TRBJ1-5, with 9 nucleotides matching TRBD1. The germline gives CDR1 SGHTA, CDR2 FQGNSA. The CDR3 sequence is 15 residues long. Trimming removed 4 bases from V and 3 bases from J; junction bases left unmatched: 4. CDR3 amino acids: CASSSGQGPNQPQHF. The CDR3 DNA reads TGTGCCAGCAGCTCGGGACAGGGCCCCAATCAGCCCCAGCATTTT.

There are a few counts of this clone. V is TRBV5-8 and J is TRBJ1-2, with a tentative D call TRBD1 (5 bases). CDR3 length: 14 residues. The ends were cut back, 3 bases at V and 4 bases at J, with 13 bases in the middle. Germline V gene lookup returns CDR1 SGHTS and CDR2 YDEGEE. The CDR3 nucleotides read TGTGCCAGCAGCTCGACATCCGGGGCCTATGGCTACACCTTC. This gives the protein CASSSTSGAYGYTF. Using reference TRBV5-8 and TRBJ1-2 for the parts outside the CDR3, the full variable domain is EAGVTQSPTHLIKTRGQQATLRCSPISGHTSVYWYQQALGLGLQFLLWYDEGEERNRGNFPPRFSGRQFPNYSSELNVNALELEDSALYLCASSSTSGAYGYTFGSGTRLTVV.

The chain recombines TRBV6-2 or TRBV6-3 with TRBJ2-1; 15 nucleotides match TRBD2. The trim removed 2 bases at V and 7 bases at J, leaving 9 bases unmatched. CDR3 length: 18 residues. The germline V gene has CDR1 MNHEY and CDR2 SVGEGT. CDR3 DNA sequence: TGTGCCAGCAGTTACGGTATAGGACTAGCGGGGGGGGTGAATGAGCAGTTCTTC. Encoded protein: CASSYGIGLAGGVNEQFF.

The rearrangement uses TRBV5-1 and TRBJ2-2; possible D gene TRBD2, 6 bases. The length of the CDR3 is 16 residues. The germline V gene has CDR1 SGHRS and CDR2 YFSETQ. Trimming took off 0 bases at V and 1 base at J, with 10 bases between the two ends. The CDR3 sequence is CASSLEAGLNTGELFF. CDR3 nucleotide sequence: TGCGCCAGCAGCTTGGAGGCGGGGCTGAACACCGGGGAGCTGTTTTTT.

Here the CDR3 DNA reads TGTGCCAGCAGCCACCGGGGCCCGAATGAGCAGTTCTTC. As protein: CASSHRGPNEQFF. The V call is TRBV3-1 (or the pseudogene TRBV3-2), the J call TRBJ2-1; the D call may be TRBD1 or TRBD2 (5 bases each). The CDR3 contains 13 residues. CDR1 and CDR2 (germline): LGHDT, YNNKEL (reference sequence). With 3 bases removed from V and 7 bases from J, the gap between germline ends came to 10 bases.

The CDR3 region is CASSFAEGSPLHF. The DNA of the CDR3 is TGTGCCAGCAGCTTTGCTGAGGGTTCACCCCTCCACTTT. The V and J genes are TRBV7-3 and TRBJ1-6; no clear D. V was trimmed by 3 bases and J by 9 bases, leaving 9 bases between them. Germline values: CDR1 SGHTA, CDR2 FQGTGA. CDR3 length: 13 residues.

The chain employs TRBV9 and TRBJ1-1; D ambiguous. With 4 bases removed from V and 1 base from J, the gap between germline ends came to 11 bases. Looked up from germline, CDR1 is SGDLS and CDR2 is YYNGEE. The CDR3 length is 14 residues. The CDR3 region is CASSFRGENTEAFF. DNA of the CDR3: TGTGCCAGCAGCTTCCGGGGAGAGAACACTGAAGCTTTCTTT.

CDR3 residues: CASTPDRGSLAEKLFF. Here the CDR3 DNA reads TGTGCCAGTACCCCGGACAGGGGATCCCTGGCTGAAAAACTGTTTTTT. V and J are TRBV19 and TRBJ1-4; 9 bases match TRBD1. V shed 7 bases, J shed 7 bases, and the junction held 13 bases outside the gene matches. Germline V gene lookup returns CDR1 LNHDA and CDR2 SQIVND (reference sequence). The CDR3 spans 16 residues. Combining the CDR3 with reference TRBV19 and TRBJ1-4 gives the whole variable domain DGGITQSPKYLFRKEGQNVTLSCEQNLNHDAMYWYRQDPGQGLRLIYYSQIVNDFQKGDIAEGYSVSREKKESFPLTVTSAQKNPTAFYLCASTPDRGSLAEKLFFGSGTQLSVL.